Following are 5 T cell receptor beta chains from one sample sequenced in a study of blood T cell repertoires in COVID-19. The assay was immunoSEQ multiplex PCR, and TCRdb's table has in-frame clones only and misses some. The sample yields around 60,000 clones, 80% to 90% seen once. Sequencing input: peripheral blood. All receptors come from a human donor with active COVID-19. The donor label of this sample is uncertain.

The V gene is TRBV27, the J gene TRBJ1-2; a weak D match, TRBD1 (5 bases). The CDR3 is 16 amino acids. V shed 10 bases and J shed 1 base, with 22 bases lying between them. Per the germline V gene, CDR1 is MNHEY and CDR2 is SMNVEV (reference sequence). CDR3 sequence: CATLPGGFLGNYGYTF. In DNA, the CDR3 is TGTGCCACCCTCCCGGGGGGGTTTCTTGGTAACTATGGCTACACCTTC.

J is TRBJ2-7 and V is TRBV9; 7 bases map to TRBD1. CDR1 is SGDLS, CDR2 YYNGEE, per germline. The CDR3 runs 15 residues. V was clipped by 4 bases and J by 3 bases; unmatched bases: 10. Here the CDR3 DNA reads TGTGCCAGCAGCCCGGGCCCCGGGACAGTCTACGAGCAGTACTTC. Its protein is CASSPGPGTVYEQYF.

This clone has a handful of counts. For the CDR3, the DNA is TGTGCCAGCAGCTCTCTATCACCCCTCCACTTT. This gives the protein CASSSLSPLHF. V gene TRBV11-2 combines with J gene TRBJ1-6; D is undetermined. V was pared by 4 bases and J by 10 bases, with 5 bases between. There are 11 residues in the CDR3. Germline V gene lookup returns CDR1 SGHAT and CDR2 FQNNGV.

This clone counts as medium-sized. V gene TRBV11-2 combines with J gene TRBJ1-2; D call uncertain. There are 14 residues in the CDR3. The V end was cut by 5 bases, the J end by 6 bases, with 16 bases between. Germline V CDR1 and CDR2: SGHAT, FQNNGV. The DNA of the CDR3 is TGTGCCAGCAGCCTTCTCCGGCCTGGAGATGGCTACACCTTC. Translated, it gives CASSLLRPGDGYTF.

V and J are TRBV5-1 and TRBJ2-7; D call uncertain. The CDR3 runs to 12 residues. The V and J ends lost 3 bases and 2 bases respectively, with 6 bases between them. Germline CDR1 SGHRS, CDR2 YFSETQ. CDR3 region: CASSSTTYEQYF. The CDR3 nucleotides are TGCGCCAGCAGCTCCACTACCTACGAGCAGTACTTC.